The 25 T cell receptor beta chains reported below all come from one sample, sequenced in a study of T-cell memory formation after mild COVID-19. TCRdb processed the 5' RACE reads anew with MiXCR; each CDR3 protein has one entry. Of approximately 580,000 distinct CDR3 sequences in the sample, roughly 20% are singletons; the top ten hold about 12%. Sequenced material: PBMCs or a T cell subset sorted from them (not recorded which). These receptors all stem from an adult woman who had mild COVID-19 (a few samples of this study predate the infection). Cell type and time point are not known.

This clonotype has a handful of counts. V is TRBV6-1 and J is TRBJ1-5; D perhaps matches TRBD1 (5 bases). V lost 6 bases to trimming and J lost 0 bases, with 12 bases between them. This CDR3 comprises 15 residues. Germline values: CDR1 MNHNS, CDR2 SASEGT. In DNA, the CDR3 is TGTGCCAGCAGAGGTGGGGCAGATAGCAATCAGCCCCAGCATTTT. Residues: CASRGGADSNQPQHF.

This chain joins TRBV6-5 and TRBJ1-4; 12 nucleotides agree with TRBD1. The CDR3 spans 18 residues. With 1 base clipped from V and 3 bases from J, the junction kept 6 bases outside the gene matches. Per germline, CDR1 MNHEY and CDR2 SVGAGI. The CDR3 DNA is TGTGCCAGCAGTTACTATGGGACAGGGGGCTTAGCTAATGAAAAACTGTTTTTT. Its translation: CASSYYGTGGLANEKLFF.

This clonotype appeared a few times. The chain links TRBV12-3 or TRBV12-4 to TRBJ1-1; no reliable D call. Trimming pared 0 bases from V and 1 base from J, leaving 12 bases between. The CDR3 loop spans 16 amino acids. The CDR3 reads CASSLATAVQNTEAFF. The DNA of the CDR3 is TGTGCCAGCAGTTTAGCAACAGCCGTACAGAACACTGAAGCTTTCTTT.

This clonotype was counted only a few times. The chain uses TRBV9 and TRBJ2-7, with 10 bases that match TRBD1. This CDR3 is built from 17 residues. The germline V gene encodes CDR1 SGDLS and CDR2 YYNGEE. V lost 0 bases to trimming and J lost 5 bases; unmatched junction nucleotides: 11. CDR3 in DNA: TGTGCCAGCAGCGTAGATCCGGGGGGACAGGGGTACGACGAGCAGTACTTC. As protein: CASSVDPGGQGYDEQYF.

The rearrangement joins TRBV9 to TRBJ2-1; 9 nucleotides match TRBD2. J gave up 2 bases and V 0 bases, and 6 bases lay outside the gene matches. CDR3 length equals 17 residues. CDR1 is SGDLS and CDR2 is YYNGEE in the germline V gene. The CDR3 loop is CASSVDRGGAAYNEQFF. The CDR3 region has the DNA TGTGCCAGCAGCGTAGACCGCGGGGGGGCCGCCTACAATGAGCAGTTCTTC.

In this sample, this clonotype turned up a few times. The J gene is TRBJ2-1, the V gene TRBV6-2 or TRBV6-3; D call uncertain. This CDR3 contains 12 residues. The V end was cut by 2 bases, the J end by 7 bases, with 6 bases between. CDR1 MNHEY and CDR2 SVGEGT come from the germline V gene. This chain's CDR3 is CASSYGVNEQFF. In DNA form, the CDR3 reads TGTGCCAGCAGTTACGGGGTTAATGAGCAGTTCTTC.

The chain is built from TRBV7-2 and TRBJ2-5; 8 nucleotides line up with TRBD2. The CDR3 has 15 amino acids. Germline V gene lookup returns CDR1 SGHTA and CDR2 FQGNSA. V shed 1 base and J 1 base; nucleotides not matched to a gene: 2. This chain's CDR3 is CASSLVTSGQETQYF. DNA for the CDR3: TGTGCCAGCAGCTTAGTTACTAGCGGCCAAGAGACCCAGTACTTC. The complete variable domain, with remaining parts taken from reference TRBV7-2 and TRBJ2-5, reads GAGVSQSPSNKVTEKGKDVELRCDPISGHTALYWYRQSLGQGLEFLIYFQGNSAPDKSGLPSDRFSAERTGGSVSTLTIQRTQQEDSAVYLCASSLVTSGQETQYFGPGTRLLVL.

The chain joins TRBV30 to TRBJ2-7; TRBD1 matches 9 bases. This CDR3 contains 14 residues. CDR1 and CDR2 from the germline V gene are GTSNPN and SVGIG (reference sequence). Losses at the gene ends were 5 bases for V and 3 bases for J; bases not matched to a gene: 8. The DNA for the CDR3 is TGTGCCTGGCGTGCCGGGACAGGGTTCTACGAGCAGTACTTC. Translated: CAWRAGTGFYEQYF.

This clonotype has more than one count but fewer than ten. The chain employs TRBV6-5 and TRBJ2-7, with TRBD2 as a possible D gene (6 bases). Germline assignment: CDR1 MNHEY and CDR2 SVGAGI. The V end was cut by 3 bases, the J end by 5 bases, with 14 bases between. CDR3 length: 14 residues. Here the CDR3 DNA reads TGTGCCAGCAGTTATCTGCGGGGCCTAGACGAGCAGTACTTC. It translates to CASSYLRGLDEQYF.

The chain combines TRBV7-2 with TRBJ2-1, with D uncertain. V was clipped by 6 bases and J by 3 bases, with 12 bases between them. Germline-derived CDR1 and CDR2 are SGHTA and FQGNSA. This CDR3 is 14 amino acids long. The CDR3 nucleotides read TGTGCCAGCAGGGTCACAGTGAACTACAATGAGCAGTTCTTC. This translates into CASRVTVNYNEQFF. Using reference TRBV7-2 and TRBJ2-1 for the parts outside the CDR3, the full variable domain is GAGVSQSPSNKVTEKGKDVELRCDPISGHTALYWYRQSLGQGLEFLIYFQGNSAPDKSGLPSDRFSAERTGGSVSTLTIQRTQQEDSAVYLCASRVTVNYNEQFFGPGTRLTVL.

The chain links TRBV5-6 to TRBJ2-1; D perhaps matches TRBD2 (6 bases). This CDR3 has 14 amino acids. Trimming shortened V by 3 bases and J by 8 bases, and 15 bases separated the two germline ends. The V gene's germline CDR1 is SGHDT and CDR2 YYEEEE. CDR3 nucleotide sequence: TGTGCCAGCAGCTCCTTGTTATCGGGGGATGAGCAGTTCTTC. Residues: CASSSLLSGDEQFF.

In nucleotides, the CDR3 is TGTGCCACCAGCAGAGAGGAAGCGGGAGGCTACGAGCAGTACTTC. Its protein is CATSREEAGGYEQYF. The chain is built from TRBV15 and TRBJ2-7; 9 nucleotides agree with TRBD2. This CDR3 contains 15 residues. CDR1 and CDR2 (germline): LNHNV, YYDKDF (reference sequence). J gave up 3 bases and V 0 bases, and 3 bases lay outside the gene matches.

This clonotype turned up a few times. CDR3 sequence (DNA): TGTGCCAGCAGTGAAAGACAGGCCCCCTCCTCCTACGAGCAGTACTTC. Amino acids: CASSERQAPSSYEQYF. The genes are TRBV6-1 and TRBJ2-7; D might be TRBD1 (6 bases). From germline, CDR1 is MNHNS and CDR2 SASEGT. CDR3 length: 16 residues. V lost 2 bases and J 0 bases, leaving 14 bases between the germline ends.

This clonotype was seen a few times. The chain joins TRBV9 to TRBJ2-3; a possible D gene is TRBD2 (5 bases). The CDR3 totals 14 residues. Between the trimmed V and J ends, which lost 1 base and 4 bases, there was a span of 10 bases. The germline V gene has CDR1 SGDLS and CDR2 YYNGEE. The CDR3 bases are TGTGCCAGCAGCGTAACTCCGGAGGCAGATACGCAGTATTTT. Its translation: CASSVTPEADTQYF.

This clonotype was recorded a few times. Germline and junction disagree at one end, which may indicate a read error. This sequence joins TRBV7-7 and TRBJ2-1, with 8 nucleotides matching TRBD2. Germline CDR1 is SSHAT and CDR2 is FNYEAQ (reference sequence). The CDR3 covers 16 residues. CDR3 coding DNA: TGTGCTAGCAGCCCCACCCCGGGACTAGATAACAATGAGCAGTTCTTC. This sequence encodes CASSPTPGLDNNEQFF.

This clonotype was recorded at least ten times. This rearrangement joins TRBV7-9 to TRBJ2-7; D gene unclear. The CDR3 consists of 11 residues. V gave up 3 bases and J gave up 2 bases, with 2 bases separating them. Germline CDR1 reads SEHNR; CDR2 reads FQNEAQ (reference sequence). The CDR3 loop is CASSLTYEQYF. The CDR3 DNA reads TGTGCCAGCAGCTTGACCTACGAGCAGTACTTC.

This clonotype showed up just a few times. The J gene is TRBJ2-5, the V gene TRBV11-2; 7 bases match TRBD1. Germline CDR1 and CDR2: SGHAT and FQNNGV. This CDR3 region has 14 residues. The V and J ends lost 7 bases and 3 bases, in that order; junction bases with no gene match: 8. The CDR3 protein is CASNTRGQKETQYF. The CDR3 region has the DNA TGTGCCAGCAACACCCGGGGACAGAAAGAGACCCAGTACTTC.

The chain joins TRBV12-3 or TRBV12-4 to TRBJ1-1; perhaps TRBD1 as D (5 bases). V lost 5 bases and J lost 6, with 19 bases in between. The CDR3 is made up of 15 amino acids. Written as DNA, the CDR3 is TGTGCCAGCAGTCCCGATTTCCTGGGGACGGCTGAAGCTTTCTTT. It codes for CASSPDFLGTAEAFF.

This clonotype was seen a few times. This chain uses TRBV2 with TRBJ2-7, with 8 nucleotides matching TRBD1. The germline gives CDR1 SNHLY, CDR2 FYNNEI. The CDR3 length is 14 residues. With V trimmed by 7 bases and J by 4 bases, 9 bases remained unmatched. CDR3 sequence (DNA): TGTGCCAGCACCGAGGAATACAGGGGGTACGAGCAGTACTTC. Its translation: CASTEEYRGYEQYF.

The rearrangement uses TRBV5-6 and TRBJ1-2; unclear D gene. CDR1 is SGHDT and CDR2 is YYEEEE in the germline V gene. The V end was cut by 4 bases, the J end by 5 bases, with 27 bases between. This CDR3 contains 18 residues. The CDR3 coding sequence is TGTGCCAGCAGCAGCAACCGCGGACCGATTCTTAGCACATATGGCTACACCTTC. Translating gives CASSSNRGPILSTYGYTF.

CDR3 residues: CSASYRGQGMREQYF. The DNA for the CDR3 is TGCAGTGCTAGTTACCGGGGACAGGGAATGAGAGAGCAGTACTTC. V and J are TRBV20-1 and TRBJ2-7; 9 bases align to TRBD1. Losses at the gene ends were 3 bases for V and 7 bases for J; bases not matched to a gene: 13. There are 15 residues in the CDR3. Germline lookup yields CDR1 DFQATT and CDR2 SNEGSKA (reference sequence).

This clonotype was detected a few times. The gene calls are TRBV19 and TRBJ1-2; 7 nucleotides agree with TRBD1. There are 16 residues in the CDR3. Trimming cost V 6 bases and J 0 bases; bases outside gene matches: 10. Germline CDR1 is LNHDA and CDR2 is SQIVND (reference sequence). The CDR3 nucleotides are TGTGCCAGTAGCTCAACAAACAGGGGACCTAACTATGGCTACACCTTC. It specifies CASSSTNRGPNYGYTF.

The chain carries TRBV20-1 and TRBJ1-4, with D unclear. V dropped 5 bases and J dropped 8 bases, with 15 bases sitting between them. The CDR3 spans 13 residues. Germline loops: CDR1 DFQATT, CDR2 SNEGSKA (reference sequence). The CDR3 spells CSASPAGREKLFF. The CDR3 DNA is TGCAGTGCTTCACCCGCCGGAAGGGAAAAACTGTTTTTT.

Only a few counts were recorded for this clonotype. This chain joins TRBV6-2 or TRBV6-3 and TRBJ1-1; D unresolved. CDR3 size: 13 residues. Germline-derived CDR1 and CDR2 are MNHEY and SVGEGT. V was cut by 2 bases and J by 7 bases, with 11 bases left in between. Here the CDR3 DNA reads TGTGCCAGCAGTTACAACTTCAAGAGTGAAGCTTTCTTT. Its protein product is CASSYNFKSEAFF.

This clonotype was counted between two and nine times. The rearrangement joins TRBV3-1 to TRBJ1-4; TRBD1 is a possible D gene (6 bases). The CDR3 extends over 14 amino acids. V was clipped by 5 bases and J by 4 bases, with 11 bases between them. CDR1 is LGHDT, CDR2 YNNKEL, per germline (reference sequence). The CDR3 DNA reads TGTGCCAGCAGCACGGACAGCTTTAATGAAAAACTGTTTTTT. Protein: CASSTDSFNEKLFF. The full variable domain, rest sourced from reference TRBV3-1 and TRBJ1-4, is DTAVSQTPKYLVTQMGNDKSIKCEQNLGHDTMYWYKQDSKKFLKIMFSYNNKELIINETVPNRFSPKSPDKAHLNLHINSLELGDSAVYFCASSTDSFNEKLFFGSGTQLSVL.